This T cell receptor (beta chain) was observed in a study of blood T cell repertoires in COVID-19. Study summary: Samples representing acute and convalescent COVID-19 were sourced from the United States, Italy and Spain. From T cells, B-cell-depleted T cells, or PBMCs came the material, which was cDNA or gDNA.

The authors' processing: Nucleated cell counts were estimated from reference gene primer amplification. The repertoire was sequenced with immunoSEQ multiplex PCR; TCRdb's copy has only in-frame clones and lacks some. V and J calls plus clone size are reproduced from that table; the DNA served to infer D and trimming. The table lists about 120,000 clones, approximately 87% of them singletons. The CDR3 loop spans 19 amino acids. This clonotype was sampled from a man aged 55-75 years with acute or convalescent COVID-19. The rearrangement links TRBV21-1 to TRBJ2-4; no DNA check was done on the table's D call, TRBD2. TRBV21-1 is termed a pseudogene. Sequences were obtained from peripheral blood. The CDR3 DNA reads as TGTGCCAGCAGCAAAGGTGAGCGGGAGGGCCTTACGGGCAAAAACATTCAGTACTTC. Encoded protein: CASSKGEREGLTGKNIQYF.